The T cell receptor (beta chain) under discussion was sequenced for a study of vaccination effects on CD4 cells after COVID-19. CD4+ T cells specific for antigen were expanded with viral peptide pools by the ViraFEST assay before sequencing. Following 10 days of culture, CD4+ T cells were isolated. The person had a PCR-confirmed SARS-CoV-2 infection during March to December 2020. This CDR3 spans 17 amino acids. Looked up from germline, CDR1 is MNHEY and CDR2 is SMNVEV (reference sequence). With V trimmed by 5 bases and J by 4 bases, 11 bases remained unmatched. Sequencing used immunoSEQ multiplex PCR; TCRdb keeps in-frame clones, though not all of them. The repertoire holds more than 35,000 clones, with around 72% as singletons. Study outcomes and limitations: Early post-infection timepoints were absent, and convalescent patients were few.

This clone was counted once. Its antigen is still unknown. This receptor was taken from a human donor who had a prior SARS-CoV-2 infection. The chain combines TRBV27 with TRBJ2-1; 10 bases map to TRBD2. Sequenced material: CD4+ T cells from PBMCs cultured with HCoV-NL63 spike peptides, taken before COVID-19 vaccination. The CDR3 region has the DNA TGTGCCAGCAGTCTCAAACCGACTAGCGGGCCTTACAATGAGCAGTTCTTC. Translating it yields CASSLKPTSGPYNEQFF.